This T cell receptor (beta chain) was identified during a study of cytomegalovirus exposure and HLA in healthy donors. V trimming: 4 bases; J trimming: 6 bases; junction bases outside the gene matches: 6. The CDR3 is made up of 15 amino acids. Germline CDR1 is SNHLY and CDR2 is FYNNEI. The PCR employed 60 Vbeta primers together with 13 Jbeta primers. The repertoire was sequenced with immunoSEQ multiplex PCR; TCRdb's copy has only in-frame clones and lacks some. In the table there are 150,000 to 200,000 clones, 70% to 90% of which are singletons. This clonotype originated in a woman younger than 30 in good health and CMV-seronegative. The chain couples TRBV2 to TRBJ1-6, with 7 bases matching TRBD1. The sequencing input was PBMCs. CDR3: CASSGQGTTNSPLHF. For the CDR3, the DNA is TGTGCCAGCAGTGGACAGGGCACGACTAATTCACCCCTCCACTTT.